This entry is about one T cell receptor beta chain. Its antigen is as yet unknown. This CDR3 region has 13 residues. Germline V gives CDR1 LNHNV, CDR2 YYDKDF (reference sequence). The V end was cut by 1 base, the J end by 4 bases, with 4 bases between. The data belong to a study of T cells after yellow fever vaccination. Notes on the study in general: CD4 and CD8 compartments shared a small share of clonotypes, likely from convergent recombination. Though it reached lower strength, the secondary response hit its peak faster, day 5 versus 15.

Via MiXCR, TCRdb re-called the 5' RACE reads, giving one row per CDR3 protein. The data show 400,000 to 450,000 distinct CDR3 sequences, roughly a sixth seen once. The TCR was taken from a man between 18 and 35 years old who received the YFV17D yellow fever vaccine. The sequences come from PBMCs, collected before the yellow fever booster vaccination. J is TRBJ2-2 and V is TRBV15; no firm D call. CDR3 nucleotide sequence: TGTGCCACCAGCAGAGCGGCCACCGGGGAGCTGTTTTTT. Translation gives CATSRAATGELFF.